Below, 5 T cell receptor beta chains from the same sample are listed, as sequenced in a study of OX40 agonist ivuxolimab in advanced cancers. TCRdb keeps only in-frame clones here, not all; method: immunoSEQ multiplex PCR. The table records over 10,000 clones, about 87% of them present only once. The material was CD4+ or CD8+ T cells sorted from blood, obtained in a trial of the OX40 agonist ivuxolimab. These receptors all stem from an adult with an advanced solid tumor such as melanoma, head and neck, liver or kidney cancer.

This chain connects TRBV29-1 to TRBJ1-2; the match to TRBD1 covers 8 bases. Looked up from germline, CDR1 is SQVTM and CDR2 is ANQGSEA. This CDR3 contains 14 residues. Unmatched junction bases numbered 7, after V lost 4 bases and J lost 3 bases. This CDR3 reads CSVGPAGGYYGYTF. The DNA of the CDR3 is TGCAGCGTTGGCCCTGCAGGGGGCTACTATGGCTACACCTTC.

The rearrangement uses TRBV25-1 and TRBJ1-4; D possibly corresponds to TRBD1 (6 bases). CDR3 length: 14 amino acids. V was trimmed by 4 bases and J by 6 bases, leaving 12 bases between them. CDR1 MGHDK and CDR2 SYGVNS come from the germline V gene. The CDR3 sequence is CASSGLRQDEKLFF. The CDR3 nucleotides read TGTGCCAGCAGTGGACTCAGACAGGATGAAAAACTGTTTTTT.

J is TRBJ2-7 and V is TRBV7-9; TRBD2 agrees at 9 bases. Looked up from germline, CDR1 is SEHNR and CDR2 is FQNEAQ (reference sequence). The CDR3 is made up of 13 amino acids. Trimming took 3 bases from V and 7 from J; bases not matched to a gene: 4. The CDR3 reads CASSFGSGGEQYF. CDR3 nucleotide sequence: TGTGCCAGCAGCTTCGGTAGCGGGGGAGAGCAGTACTTC.

This chain connects TRBV7-6 to TRBJ2-3; D ambiguous. CDR3 length equals 12 residues. The germline CDR1 and CDR2 sequences are SGHVS and FNYEAQ. The germline V and J ends were trimmed by 8 bases and 3 bases, with 9 bases remaining between them. The CDR3 spells CASSKGTDTQYF. The CDR3 DNA sequence: TGTGCCAGCTCCAAGGGTACAGATACGCAGTATTTT.

This rearrangement joins TRBV4-2 to TRBJ2-2, with TRBD1 identical over 8 bases. V was clipped by 0 bases and J by 2 bases; unmatched bases: 8. The CDR3 has 18 amino acids. Germline CDR1 LGHNA, CDR2 YNFKEQ. In DNA form, the CDR3 reads TGTGCCAGCAGCCAAGAAGGGACAGGCCTTCCTAACACCGGGGAGCTGTTTTTT. As protein: CASSQEGTGLPNTGELFF.